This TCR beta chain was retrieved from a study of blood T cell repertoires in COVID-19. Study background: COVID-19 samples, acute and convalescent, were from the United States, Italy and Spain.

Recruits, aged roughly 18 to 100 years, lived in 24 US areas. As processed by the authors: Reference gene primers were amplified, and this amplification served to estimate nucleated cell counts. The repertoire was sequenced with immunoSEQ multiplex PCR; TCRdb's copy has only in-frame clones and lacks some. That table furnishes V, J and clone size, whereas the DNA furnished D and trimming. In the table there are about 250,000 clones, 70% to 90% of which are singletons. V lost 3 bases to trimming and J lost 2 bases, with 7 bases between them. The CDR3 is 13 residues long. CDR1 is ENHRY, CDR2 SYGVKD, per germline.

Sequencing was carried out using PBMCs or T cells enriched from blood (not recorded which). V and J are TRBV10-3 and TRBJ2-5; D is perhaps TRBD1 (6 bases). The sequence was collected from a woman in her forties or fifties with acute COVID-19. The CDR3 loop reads CAISEGQQETQYF. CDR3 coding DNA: TGTGCCATCAGTGAAGGACAGCAAGAGACCCAGTACTTC.